This T cell receptor (beta chain) was recovered during a study of CXCR3-negative and CXCR3-positive naive CD8 T cells. For this clonotype: Its antigen is undetermined.

The germline V gene encodes CDR1 LNHDA and CDR2 SQIVND (reference sequence). This CDR3 has 15 residues. UMI labels and 5' RACE were used to prepare the TRB cDNA libraries. TCRdb re-called the 5' RACE reads and gives one entry per CDR3 protein, without DNA. The specimen's table records around 34,000 distinct CDR3 sequences. Overall study findings and caveats: Naive CXCR3-positive and CXCR3-negative cells shared TRBV-TRBJ usage; memory cells diverged.

Input material: memory CD8+ T cells from blood. The source of this sequence is a human donor in good health. Some clones in this sample may be carry-over from other donors' samples. The V gene is TRBV19, the J gene TRBJ2-7; the TRBD1 assignment by TCRdb is unverifiable without DNA. The CDR3 sequence: CASTYKRDRVYEQYF.